This is a list of T cell receptor beta chains from one sample in a study of response to subunit inactivated influenza vaccine. TCRdb reprocessed the RT-PCR reads with MiXCR, giving one entry per CDR3 protein. The sample holds 800,000 to 1,000,000 distinct CDR3 sequences, around 20% seen once. The material sequenced was PBMCs from blood, taken about 5 days after vaccination. Every receptor here comes from a man aged 50 or older who received an inactivated influenza vaccine. Each CDR3 is given with its conserved first and last residue. D genes are given only for firm matches. Clone size is stated in some rows and not others, as once, few, many or a class when expanded.

many	TRBV12-3/TRBV12-4	TRBJ2-1	TRBD2	CASRGFGTSLSYNEQFF	TGTGCCAGCAGGGGCTTCGGGACTAGCCTATCCTACAATGAGCAGTTCTTC
few	TRBV20-1	TRBJ2-1	TRBD2	CSAPTSGSSNEQFF	TGCAGTGCTCCGACTAGCGGGAGTTCCAATGAGCAGTTCTTC
-	TRBV20-1	TRBJ1-3	-	CSARNLGNTIYF	TGCAGTGCTAGAAATCTCGGAAACACCATATATTTT
few	TRBV12-3/TRBV12-4	TRBJ2-1	TRBD2	CASRTPGLAGEQFF	TGTGCCAGCAGAACTCCGGGACTAGCGGGAGAGCAGTTCTTC
-	TRBV10-3	TRBJ1-1	-	CAISEVKNTEAFF	TGTGCCATCAGTGAAGTAAAGAACACTGAAGCTTTCTTT
-	TRBV10-3	TRBJ2-3	-	CAIRFRDISTDTQYF	TGTGCCATCAGATTCCGGGACATAAGCACAGATACGCAGTATTTT
-	TRBV7-9	TRBJ2-7	-	CASSLGSGRRTYEQYF	TGTGCCAGCAGCTTAGGATCAGGACGGAGAACCTACGAGCAGTACTTC
-	TRBV20-1	TRBJ1-4	-	CSARDRVRDGTNEKLFF	TGCAGTGCTAGAGATAGAGTCCGGGATGGAACTAATGAAAAACTGTTTTTT
-	TRBV7-9	TRBJ2-3	-	CASSSGAVTSTDTQYF	TGTGCCAGCAGCTCAGGAGCAGTTACTAGCACAGATACGCAGTATTTT
few	TRBV29-1	TRBJ2-1	TRBD2	CSVAGLAGGDEQFF	TGCAGCGTGGCGGGACTAGCGGGAGGAGATGAGCAGTTCTTC
few	TRBV10-3	TRBJ1-1	-	CATRRLNTEAFF	TGTGCCACCAGGCGCCTCAACACTGAAGCTTTCTTT
few	TRBV7-6	TRBJ2-1	-	CASSPEFKGRYNEQFF	TGTGCCAGCAGCCCCGAGTTTAAGGGGCGGTACAATGAGCAGTTCTTC
-	TRBV4-1	TRBJ1-1	TRBD1	CASSLTGVAEAFF	TGCGCCAGCAGCCTCACAGGGGTAGCTGAAGCTTTCTTT
few	TRBV3-1	TRBJ2-2	-	CASSQDPGPPTGELFF	TGTGCCAGCAGCCAAGACCCCGGGCCCCCCACCGGGGAGCTGTTTTTT
-	TRBV29-1	TRBJ2-1	TRBD2	CSVRLTHRRGGEQFF	TGCAGCGTTAGACTGACGCACCGACGCGGGGGTGAGCAGTTCTTC
-	TRBV6-5	TRBJ1-6	-	CASSPGRGPLHF	TGTGCCAGCAGTCCCGGACGGGGCCCCCTCCACTTT
few	TRBV7-2	TRBJ2-7	TRBD2	CASSLAGLAGENKQYF	TGTGCCAGCAGCTTAGCGGGACTAGCGGGAGAGAATAAGCAGTACTTC
few	TRBV14	TRBJ1-5	-	CASSQAGMGQPQHF	TGTGCCAGCAGCCAAGCGGGGATGGGTCAGCCCCAGCATTTT
few	TRBV14	TRBJ1-2	-	CASSQVRGSGYTF	TGTGCCAGCAGCCAAGTCCGGGGCAGTGGCTACACCTTC
-	TRBV4-3	TRBJ1-4	TRBD1	CASSQAVAGGEKLFF	TGCGCCAGCAGCCAAGCGGTGGCAGGGGGTGAAAAACTGTTTTTT
few	TRBV6-5	TRBJ2-1	-	CASSYLNEQFF	TGTGCCAGCAGTTACTTAAATGAGCAGTTCTTC
-	TRBV7-8	TRBJ2-5	-	CASSRFRWQETQYF	TGTGCCAGCAGCCGATTTCGGTGGCAAGAGACCCAGTACTTC
few	TRBV28	TRBJ2-7	-	CASTSTGTLPYEQYF	TGTGCCAGCACCTCTACAGGGACCTTACCCTACGAGCAGTACTTC
few	TRBV6-2/TRBV6-3	TRBJ2-2	-	CASSALGNTGELFF	TGTGCCAGCAGTGCCCTCGGGAACACCGGGGAGCTGTTTTTT
-	TRBV20-1	TRBJ2-7	TRBD2	CSARKTSGFNYEQYF	TGCAGTGCTAGAAAGACTAGCGGGTTTAATTACGAGCAGTACTTC
many	TRBV12-3/TRBV12-4	TRBJ1-6	-	CASSTDRDNSPLHF	TGTGCCAGCAGTACCGACAGAGATAATTCACCCCTCCACTTT